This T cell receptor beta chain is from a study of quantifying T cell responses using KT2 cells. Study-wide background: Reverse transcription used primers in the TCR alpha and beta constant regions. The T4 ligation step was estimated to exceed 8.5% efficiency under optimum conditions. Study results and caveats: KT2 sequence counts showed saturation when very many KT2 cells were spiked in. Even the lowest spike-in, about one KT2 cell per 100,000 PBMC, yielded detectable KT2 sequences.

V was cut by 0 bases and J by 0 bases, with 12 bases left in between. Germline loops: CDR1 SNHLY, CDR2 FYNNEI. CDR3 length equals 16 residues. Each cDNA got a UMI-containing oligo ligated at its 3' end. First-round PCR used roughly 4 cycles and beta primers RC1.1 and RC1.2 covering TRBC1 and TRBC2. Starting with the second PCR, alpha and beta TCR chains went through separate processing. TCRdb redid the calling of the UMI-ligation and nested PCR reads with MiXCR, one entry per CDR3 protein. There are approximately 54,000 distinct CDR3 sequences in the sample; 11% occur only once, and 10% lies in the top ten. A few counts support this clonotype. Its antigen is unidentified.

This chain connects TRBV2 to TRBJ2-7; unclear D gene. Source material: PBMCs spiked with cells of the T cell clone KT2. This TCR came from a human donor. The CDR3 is CASSEAGSASSYEQYF. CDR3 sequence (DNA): TGTGCCAGCAGTGAAGCGGGAAGTGCGAGCTCCTACGAGCAGTACTTC. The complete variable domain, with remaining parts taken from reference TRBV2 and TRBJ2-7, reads EPEVTQTPSHQVTQMGQEVILRCVPISNHLYFYWYRQILGQKVEFLVSFYNNEISEKSEIFDDQFSVERPDGSNFTLKIRSTKLEDSAMYFCASSEAGSASSYEQYFGPGTRLTVT.